These 30 T cell receptor beta chains came from one sample sequenced in a study of T-cell memory formation after mild COVID-19. TCRdb independently ran MiXCR on the 5' RACE reads; one entry per CDR3 protein. The repertoire holds 150,000 to 200,000 distinct CDR3 sequences, roughly 18% seen once, with 3.5% to 5% in the top ten. Input material: PBMCs or a T cell subset sorted from them (not recorded which). These receptors were collected from a man between 18 and 35 years old who had mild COVID-19 (a few samples of this study predate the infection). Cell type and time point are not known.

This clonotype counts as medium-sized. The chain joins TRBV10-3 to TRBJ2-6; D is possibly TRBD1 (5 bases). Germline lookup yields CDR1 ENHRY and CDR2 SYGVKD. Trimming removed 2 bases from V and 12 bases from J, with 14 bases in between. The CDR3 sequence is 14 residues long. The CDR3 loop is CAISEPRAGFVLTF. The CDR3 DNA reads TGTGCCATCAGTGAGCCTAGGGCAGGGTTCGTCCTGACTTTC.

This clonotype showed up just a few times. The V and J genes are TRBV7-2 and TRBJ2-3; tentative D call: TRBD2 (5 bases). Trimming took off 4 bases at V and 2 bases at J, with 16 bases between the two ends. This CDR3 is built from 16 residues. Germline CDR1 reads SGHTA; CDR2 reads FQGNSA. CDR3 in amino acids: CASSSSRAYHTDTQYF. Written as DNA, the CDR3 is TGTGCCAGCAGCTCCTCGAGGGCCTACCACACAGATACGCAGTATTTT.

This clonotype has more than one count but fewer than ten. This rearrangement joins TRBV12-3 or TRBV12-4 to TRBJ2-1; TRBD2 matches 12 bases. The CDR3 runs to 13 residues. V lost 6 bases to trimming and J lost 9 bases; unmatched junction nucleotides: 3. The CDR3 sequence is CASRLAGGAEQFF. In nucleotides, the CDR3 is TGTGCCAGCAGGCTAGCGGGGGGGGCTGAGCAGTTCTTC.

The table lists this clonotype with a few counts. The CDR3 reads CASSLLPSGAYNEQFF. In nucleotides, the CDR3 is TGCGCCAGCAGCTTATTGCCTAGCGGGGCTTACAATGAGCAGTTCTTC. The chain couples TRBV5-1 to TRBJ2-1; 9 bases agree with TRBD2. This CDR3 has 16 amino acids. The V and J ends lost 2 bases and 4 bases, in that order; junction bases with no gene match: 7. Germline V gene sequence: CDR1 SGHRS, CDR2 YFSETQ. Complete variable domain (other parts from reference TRBV5-1 and TRBJ2-1): KAGVTQTPRYLIKTRGQQVTLSCSPISGHRSVSWYQQTPGQGLQFLFEYFSETQRNKGNFPGRFSGRQFSNSRSEMNVSTLELGDSALYLCASSLLPSGAYNEQFFGPGTRLTVL.

The chain couples TRBV6-4 to TRBJ2-1; D possibly corresponds to TRBD2 (6 bases). Trimming cost V 5 bases and J 3 bases, with 11 bases left between them. Germline V gene sequence: CDR1 MRHNA, CDR2 SNTAGT. This CDR3 spans 14 amino acids. The CDR3 sequence is CASSPGTHYNEQFF. The CDR3 bases are TGTGCCAGCAGTCCCGGGACTCACTACAATGAGCAGTTCTTC.

The chain employs TRBV19 and TRBJ2-3, with no clear D. V lost 4 bases and J lost 1, with 12 bases in between. Germline-derived CDR1 and CDR2 are LNHDA and SQIVND (reference sequence). The CDR3 sequence is 15 residues long. The CDR3 nucleotides are TGTGCCAGTAGTACCAACCGGCGAGGCACAGATACGCAGTATTTT. This translates into CASSTNRRGTDTQYF.

The V call is TRBV15, the J call TRBJ1-4; TRBD1 might be the D (6 bases). This CDR3 has 16 amino acids. Germline CDR1 and CDR2: LNHNV and YYDKDF (reference sequence). Trimming removed 0 bases from V and 8 bases from J, with 16 bases in between. The DNA for the CDR3 is TGTGCCACCAGCAGAGACCAGGGGAATTATCAGGAAAAACTGTTTTTT. Its translation is CATSRDQGNYQEKLFF.

The V and J genes are TRBV4-1 and TRBJ1-2; the match to TRBD1 covers 9 bases. This CDR3 comprises 15 residues. Losses at the gene ends were 1 base for V and 4 bases for J; bases not matched to a gene: 4. CDR1 MGHRA and CDR2 YSYEKL come from the germline V gene. The CDR3 loop reads CASSQGTGDVYGYTF. DNA for the CDR3: TGCGCCAGCAGCCAAGGGACAGGGGACGTCTATGGCTACACCTTC.

This clonotype was recorded a few times. Here the CDR3 DNA reads TGCGCCAGCAGCTTGGGTCCAGGGGCCTACGAGCAGTACTTC. Translated, it gives CASSLGPGAYEQYF. The chain recombines TRBV5-1 with TRBJ2-7; D is perhaps TRBD1 (6 bases). This CDR3 spans 14 amino acids. The germline CDR1 and CDR2 sequences are SGHRS and YFSETQ. Trimming stripped 0 bases from V and 2 bases from J, with 9 bases between.

The rearrangement links TRBV28 to TRBJ1-1, with 7 bases fitting TRBD1. Trimming cost V 6 bases and J 1 base; bases outside gene matches: 11. CDR1 and CDR2 (germline): MDHEN, SYDVKM. The CDR3 has 16 amino acids. CDR3 DNA sequence: TGTGCCAGCAGAATCCCAGGGACAGACCCGAACACTGAAGCTTTCTTT. It encodes CASRIPGTDPNTEAFF.

This clonotype was counted between two and nine times. The CDR3 sequence is CASSSDRYSNQPQHF. The CDR3 DNA reads TGTGCCAGCAGTTCGGACAGATATAGCAATCAGCCCCAGCATTTT. The V call is TRBV12-3 or TRBV12-4, the J call TRBJ1-5, with D possibly being TRBD1 (6 bases). The germline V and J ends were trimmed by 4 bases and 0 bases, with 10 bases remaining between them. CDR3 length equals 15 residues.

This clonotype has only a few counts. The rearrangement uses TRBV5-1 and TRBJ2-7; 8 bases match TRBD1. This CDR3 has 15 amino acids. Germline trimming cut 0 bases from V and 9 bases from J; bases unmatched to any gene: 11. The V gene's germline CDR1 is SGHRS and CDR2 YFSETQ. The DNA for the CDR3 is TGCGCCAGCAGCTTGGATTCACAGGGGGGTGTAGTGCAGTACTTC. This gives the protein CASSLDSQGGVVQYF.

This chain links TRBV5-1 with TRBJ2-3; a possible D gene is TRBD1 (5 bases). This CDR3 spans 16 amino acids. V was cut by 3 bases and J by 2 bases, with 16 bases left in between. Germline CDR1 is SGHRS and CDR2 is YFSETQ. For the CDR3, the DNA is TGCGCCAGCAGCTGGTATGGCAGGGCTCCCACAGATACGCAGTATTTT. Its protein product is CASSWYGRAPTDTQYF.

The rearrangement links TRBV2 to TRBJ2-5; D is possibly TRBD2 (6 bases). V gave up 2 bases and J gave up 4 bases, with 8 bases separating them. CDR3 length: 13 residues. In germline, CDR1 is SNHLY, CDR2 FYNNEI. The CDR3 sequence: CASSELEGETQYF. The CDR3 nucleotides are TGTGCCAGCAGTGAATTGGAGGGAGAGACCCAGTACTTC.

In this sample, this clonotype turned up a few times. V gene TRBV12-3 or TRBV12-4 combines with J gene TRBJ1-5, with unresolved D. The CDR3 totals 13 residues. V lost 2 bases and J lost 7, with 9 bases in between. CDR3 amino acids: CASSLWGEQPQHF. CDR3 DNA sequence: TGTGCCAGCAGTTTATGGGGAGAACAGCCCCAGCATTTT.

This clonotype was recorded only once. This sequence joins TRBV7-2 and TRBJ2-3; perhaps TRBD2 as D (5 bases). This CDR3 contains 14 residues. Trimming took off 3 bases at V and 2 bases at J, with 9 bases between the two ends. Per germline, CDR1 SGHTA and CDR2 FQGNSA. CDR3 region: CASSFGINTDTQYF. Here the CDR3 DNA reads TGTGCCAGCAGCTTCGGGATAAACACAGATACGCAGTATTTT. The full variable domain, rest sourced from reference TRBV7-2 and TRBJ2-3, is GAGVSQSPSNKVTEKGKDVELRCDPISGHTALYWYRQSLGQGLEFLIYFQGNSAPDKSGLPSDRFSAERTGGSVSTLTIQRTQQEDSAVYLCASSFGINTDTQYFGPGTRLTVL.

This clonotype occurred many times. The gene calls are TRBV7-2 and TRBJ2-7, with 7 bases matching TRBD2. The CDR3 is 14 amino acids. The germline CDR1 and CDR2 sequences are SGHTA and FQGNSA. The V and J ends lost 4 bases and 2 bases, in that order; junction bases with no gene match: 5. The CDR3 reads CASSYQTSTYEQYV. CDR3 coding DNA: TGTGCCAGCAGCTACCAGACTAGCACCTACGAGCAGTACGTC.

The chain joins TRBV10-3 to TRBJ1-4; 7 positions match TRBD1. J gave up 4 bases and V 11 bases, and 4 bases lay outside the gene matches. Germline lookup yields CDR1 ENHRY and CDR2 SYGVKD. The CDR3 spans 12 residues. In DNA form, the CDR3 reads TGTGCCGTACAGGGGCTTAATGAAAAACTGTTTTTT. Encoded protein: CAVQGLNEKLFF.

The J gene is TRBJ2-1, the V gene TRBV5-1; no clear D. Germline CDR1 is SGHRS and CDR2 is YFSETQ. CDR3 length: 12 amino acids. V lost 6 bases and J 3 bases, leaving 7 bases between the germline ends. The CDR3 region has the DNA TGCGCCAGCAAGACAAACTACAATGAGCAGTTCTTC. Its translation: CASKTNYNEQFF.

The chain links TRBV2 to TRBJ2-3; D unclear. There are 12 residues in the CDR3. In germline, CDR1 is SNHLY, CDR2 FYNNEI. Trimming shortened V by 4 bases and J by 6 bases, and 8 bases separated the two germline ends. CDR3 coding DNA: TGTGCCAGCAGTGCTGGTTTGGATACGCAGTATTTT. Amino acids: CASSAGLDTQYF.

The chain is built from TRBV6-6 and TRBJ1-5; a possible D gene is TRBD1 (6 bases). From germline, CDR1 is MNHNY and CDR2 SVGAGI (reference sequence). V was clipped by 7 bases and J by 7 bases, with 20 bases between them. The CDR3 has 15 amino acids. This CDR3 reads CASTIRQAGLQPQHF. CDR3 coding DNA: TGTGCCAGCACCATTAGACAGGCCGGGTTACAGCCCCAGCATTTT.

This clonotype was counted a few times. This chain uses TRBV5-6 with TRBJ1-2; 7 nucleotides align to TRBD1. This CDR3 contains 15 residues. CDR1 is SGHDT and CDR2 is YYEEEE in the germline V gene. The V gene end was trimmed by 3 bases and the J gene end by 8 bases; junction bases not matched to a gene: 13. The CDR3 here is CASSSATRTGLGYTF. In nucleotides, the CDR3 is TGTGCCAGCAGCTCAGCCACGCGGACAGGTCTGGGCTACACCTTC.

This chain joins TRBV12-3 or TRBV12-4 and TRBJ1-2; D gene unclear. The CDR3 has 12 residues. V lost 3 bases and J 5 bases, leaving 7 bases between the germline ends. The CDR3 spells CASSFVGYGYTF. The CDR3 DNA reads TGTGCCAGCAGTTTTGTTGGGTATGGCTACACCTTC.

The chain combines TRBV18 with TRBJ1-1; TRBD1 matches at 9 bases. Germline V gives CDR1 KGHSH, CDR2 LQKENI. After removal of 4 bases from V and 0 bases from J, the junction contained 6 bases not matched to a gene. CDR3 size: 16 residues. CDR3 nucleotides: TGTGCCAGCTCACTCCAAGGACAGGGGATGAACACTGAAGCTTTCTTT. It codes for CASSLQGQGMNTEAFF.

The rearrangement joins TRBV20-1 to TRBJ1-6, with D perhaps matching TRBD1 (6 bases). The V gene lost 0 bases and the J gene lost 10 bases, with 13 bases spanning the gap. Germline CDR1 DFQATT, CDR2 SNEGSKA (reference sequence). The CDR3 spans 14 residues. CDR3 amino acids: CSAREWSRGSPLHF. Written as DNA, the CDR3 is TGCAGTGCTAGAGAATGGAGCAGGGGCTCACCCCTCCACTTT.

This clonotype was picked up many times. This sequence joins TRBV7-2 and TRBJ2-3, with 12 nucleotides matching TRBD2. The CDR3 runs 14 residues. Losses at the gene ends were 7 bases for V and 5 bases for J; bases not matched to a gene: 4. Germline CDR1 is SGHTA and CDR2 is FQGNSA. Here the CDR3 reads CASTLAGGLDTQYF. The CDR3 region has the DNA TGTGCCAGCACCCTAGCGGGGGGGCTAGATACGCAGTATTTT.

This clonotype was counted between two and nine times. The chain joins TRBV20-1 to TRBJ2-3; D gene uncertain. With 3 bases removed from V and 0 bases from J, the gap between germline ends came to 19 bases. CDR1 is DFQATT, CDR2 SNEGSKA, per germline (reference sequence). The CDR3 sequence is 17 residues long. CDR3 sequence: CSARALRAAASTDTQYF. The CDR3 coding sequence is TGCAGTGCTAGGGCCCTAAGGGCAGCCGCTAGCACAGATACGCAGTATTTT.

This clonotype showed up just a few times. Here the CDR3 DNA reads TGTGCCAGCAGTACCCTACTCGTCCCACGATCCTACGAGCAGTACGTC. Protein product: CASSTLLVPRSYEQYV. This rearrangement joins TRBV6-2 or TRBV6-3 to TRBJ2-7; D is uncertain. Germline V CDR1 and CDR2: MNHEY, SVGEGT. The CDR3 sequence is 16 residues long. V gave up 5 bases and J gave up 1 base, with 18 bases separating them.

This clonotype appeared many times. The CDR3 DNA sequence: TGCGCCAGCAGTGACAGTCATAGCAATCAGCCCCAGCATTTT. This gives the protein CASSDSHSNQPQHF. The J gene is TRBJ1-5, the V gene TRBV10-2, with D uncertain. Trimming removed 3 bases from V and 0 bases from J, with 6 bases in between. CDR3 length equals 14 residues. Germline V CDR1 and CDR2: WSHSY, SAAADI.

This clonotype was observed a few times. The rearrangement uses TRBV10-3 and TRBJ2-7, with no clear D. Germline V gene lookup returns CDR1 ENHRY and CDR2 SYGVKD. This CDR3 has 14 residues. Trimming stripped 3 bases from V and 0 bases from J, with 9 bases between. The CDR3 DNA is TGTGCCATCAGTGAAGGCCCCCGCTCCTACGAGCAGTACTTC. This gives the protein CAISEGPRSYEQYF.